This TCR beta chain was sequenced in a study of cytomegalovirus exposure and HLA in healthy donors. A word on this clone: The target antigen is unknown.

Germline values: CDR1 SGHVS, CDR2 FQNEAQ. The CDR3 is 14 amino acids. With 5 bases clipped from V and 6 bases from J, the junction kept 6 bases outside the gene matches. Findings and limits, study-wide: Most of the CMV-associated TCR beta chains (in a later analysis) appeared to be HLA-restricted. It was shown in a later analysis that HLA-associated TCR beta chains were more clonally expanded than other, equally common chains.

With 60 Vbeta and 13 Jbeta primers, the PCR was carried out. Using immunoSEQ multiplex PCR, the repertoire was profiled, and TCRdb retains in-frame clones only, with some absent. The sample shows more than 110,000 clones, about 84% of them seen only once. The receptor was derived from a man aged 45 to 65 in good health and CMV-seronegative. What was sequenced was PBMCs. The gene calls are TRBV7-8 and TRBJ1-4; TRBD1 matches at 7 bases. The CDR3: CASSLGQVDEKLFF. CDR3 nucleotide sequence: TGTGCCAGCAGCCTTGGACAGGTGGATGAAAAACTGTTTTTT.